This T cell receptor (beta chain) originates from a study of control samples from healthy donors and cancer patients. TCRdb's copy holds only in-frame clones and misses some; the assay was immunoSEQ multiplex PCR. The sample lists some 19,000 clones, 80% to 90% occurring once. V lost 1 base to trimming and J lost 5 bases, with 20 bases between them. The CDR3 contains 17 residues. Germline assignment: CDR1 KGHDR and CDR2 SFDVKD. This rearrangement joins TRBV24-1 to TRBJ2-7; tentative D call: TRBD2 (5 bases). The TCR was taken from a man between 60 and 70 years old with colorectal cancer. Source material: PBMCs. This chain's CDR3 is CATSDLSSGPPAHEQYF. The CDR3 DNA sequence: TGTGCCACCAGTGATTTATCGAGCGGACCTCCGGCACACGAGCAGTACTTC.